Below are 32 T cell receptor beta chains sequenced from a single sample in a study of read filtering for tumor transcriptome and immune sequencing. This library used 300 to 500 ng RNA and molecular barcoded adaptors spanning alpha/delta and beta/gamma chains. A single record per CDR3 protein comes from TCRdb applying MiXCR to the reads. This table holds 75,000 to 90,000 distinct CDR3 sequences, more than 9% found once. Sequences were obtained from a population of CD138-negative cells sorted from bone marrow. Receptors were obtained from a donor at least 40 years old with multiple myeloma.

This clonotype occurred many times. This chain uses TRBV6-1 with TRBJ2-3; 7 bases line up with TRBD1. V dropped 6 bases and J dropped 6; count of bases not matched to a gene: 9. Germline lookup yields CDR1 MNHNS and CDR2 SASEGT. The CDR3 totals 14 residues. CDR3 loop: CASSEGARGDTQYF. The CDR3 DNA is TGTGCCAGCAGCGAGGGGGCCCGAGGGGATACGCAGTATTTT.

Only a few counts were recorded for this clonotype. CDR3 nucleotide sequence: TGTGCCAGCAGTTCTTCCGTCAGTAACGAGCAGTACTTC. It encodes CASSSSVSNEQYF. The chain links TRBV7-9 to TRBJ2-7, with D unclear. V lost 6 bases and J 5 bases, leaving 14 bases between the germline ends. The CDR3 extends over 13 amino acids. The germline CDR1 and CDR2 sequences are SEHNR and FQNEAQ (reference sequence).

This clonotype was detected ten times or more. CDR3 DNA sequence: TGTGCCAGCAGCTTAGGGACTAGCGGGAACAATGAGCAGTTCTTC. Protein: CASSLGTSGNNEQFF. The rearrangement joins TRBV7-3 to TRBJ2-1; TRBD2 matches at 13 bases. CDR3 length equals 15 residues. The V and J ends lost 2 bases and 5 bases, in that order; junction bases with no gene match: 0. In germline, CDR1 is SGHTA, CDR2 FQGTGA.

The chain carries TRBV28 and TRBJ2-1; 11 nucleotides match TRBD2. The trim removed 6 bases at V and 6 bases at J, leaving 7 bases unmatched. Germline V CDR1 and CDR2: MDHEN, SYDVKM. The CDR3 contains 15 residues. The CDR3 DNA follows: TGTGCCAGCAGCCGATCCCTAGCGGGGGGCAATGAGCAGTTCTTC. It translates to CASSRSLAGGNEQFF.

This clonotype occurred many times. The V and J genes are TRBV29-1 and TRBJ2-1, with D maybe TRBD2 (7 bases). Trimming cost V 3 bases and J 7 bases, with 13 bases left between them. Per germline, CDR1 SQVTM and CDR2 ANQGSEA. There are 13 residues in the CDR3. DNA for the CDR3: TGCAGCGTTGAGGGGGGGCGGCTGAATGAGCAGTTCTTC. Residues: CSVEGGRLNEQFF.

This clonotype was seen a handful of times. Possible read error: a much larger clone is one base away. The gene calls are TRBV20-1 and TRBJ2-1; maybe TRBD1 (6 bases). Per germline, CDR1 DFQATT and CDR2 SNEGSKA (reference sequence). This CDR3 is 16 amino acids long. Here the CDR3 DNA reads TGCAGTGCTAGGGTCGGACAGCCTAGCTCCTACAATGGGCAGTTCTTC. Protein sequence: CSARVGQPSSYNGQFF.

Concerning this clonotype itself: A much bigger clone sits one base away, suggesting this may be a read error. The V gene is TRBV28, the J gene TRBJ1-1; the D is unclear. The CDR3 is 17 amino acids. Germline CDR1 MDHEN, CDR2 SYDVKM. CDR3 loop: CASNLRVSHVANTEAFF. CDR3 coding DNA: TGTGCCAGCAATTTACGTGTCAGCCACGTAGCAAACACTGAAGCTTTCTTT.

This clonotype was seen many times. The chain recombines TRBV29-1 with TRBJ1-2; 7 nucleotides agree with TRBD1. There are 14 residues in the CDR3. Germline loops: CDR1 SQVTM, CDR2 ANQGSEA. The V gene end was trimmed by 7 bases and the J gene end by 7 bases; junction bases not matched to a gene: 15. CDR3: CSAAPPGGGRGYTF. The CDR3 DNA reads as TGCAGCGCGGCCCCGCCCGGAGGGGGCCGTGGCTACACCTTC.

This clonotype was seen a few times. The chain employs TRBV20-1 and TRBJ1-1, with unresolved D. Trimming pared 7 bases from V and 5 bases from J, leaving 11 bases between. Germline CDR1 reads DFQATT; CDR2 reads SNEGSKA (reference sequence). CDR3 length equals 11 residues. The CDR3 nucleotides are TGCAGTGGGGTAACGTATACTGAAGCTTTCTTT. This translates into CSGVTYTEAFF.

This clonotype came up many times. J is TRBJ2-7 and V is TRBV5-1, with D possibly matching TRBD2 (5 bases). Trimming cost V 3 bases and J 2 bases, with 9 bases left between them. Germline assignment: CDR1 SGHRS and CDR2 YFSETQ. This CDR3 contains 13 residues. The CDR3 loop is CASSWPGTYEQYF. CDR3 sequence (DNA): TGCGCCAGCAGCTGGCCCGGGACCTACGAGCAGTACTTC.

This clonotype was recorded many times. V usage is TRBV5-1 and J usage is TRBJ1-4; TRBD1 matches at 9 bases. The CDR3 contains 14 residues. The germline CDR1 and CDR2 sequences are SGHRS and YFSETQ. Trimming removed 4 bases from V and 6 bases from J; junction bases left unmatched: 4. The CDR3 spells CASSKTGGDEKLFF. CDR3 nucleotide sequence: TGCGCCAGCAGCAAGACAGGGGGAGATGAAAAACTGTTTTTT.

This clonotype was seen only a few times. A much larger clonotype is one base distant, so this may be a read error. The chain uses TRBV5-1 and TRBJ2-2, with D perhaps TRBD2 (5 bases). This CDR3 is 15 amino acids long. The germline CDR1 and CDR2 sequences are SGHRS and YFSETQ. The CDR3 DNA reads TGCGCCAGCAGCTTGGGAGGGAGTCGCACCGGGGAGCCGTTTTTT. Amino acid sequence: CASSLGGSRTGEPFF.

This clonotype has a single count. With a much larger clone just one base away, this may be a read error. The chain couples TRBV6-6 to TRBJ2-3; tentatively, D is TRBD1 (6 bases). The germline V gene encodes CDR1 MNHNY and CDR2 SVGAGI (reference sequence). This CDR3 comprises 15 residues. The CDR3 loop is CTSRGFSVGSDTQYF. The CDR3 bases are TGTACCAGCAGGGGATTCAGCGTCGGCTCAGATACGCAGTATTTT.

This clonotype has just one count. A much bigger clone sits one base away, suggesting this may be a read error. The V call is TRBV5-1, the J call TRBJ2-2; TRBD1 aligns across 7 bases. This CDR3 is built from 13 residues. The germline V gene has CDR1 SGHRS and CDR2 YFSETQ. The CDR3 nucleotides are TGCGCCAGCAGCTTCGGACAGGCCGGGGAGCCGTTTTTT. It translates to CASSFGQAGEPFF.

As to this clonotype: The junction departs from the called germline gene at one end, perhaps through a read error. The chain is built from TRBV5-1 and TRBJ1-5, with D uncertain. The CDR3 is 13 residues long. Germline CDR1 and CDR2: SGHRS and YFSETQ. The DNA of the CDR3 is TGCGCCAGCAGCTTGGCCGTAAATCAGTCCCAGCATTTT. It translates to CASSLAVNQSQHF.

This clonotype has just a few counts. The CDR3 does not end in the conserved phenylalanine or tryptophan, so this is likely a read error. This rearrangement joins TRBV5-1 to TRBJ2-3; 12 nucleotides match TRBD1. Germline CDR1 reads SGHRS; CDR2 reads YFSETQ. V lost 4 bases, J lost 2 bases, and 2 bases stayed unmatched. The CDR3 is 15 amino acids. CDR3: CASSLGQGATDTQYY. CDR3 bases: TGCGCCAGCAGCCTGGGACAGGGGGCCACAGATACGCAGTATTAT.

At least ten counts were recorded for this clonotype. The rearrangement uses TRBV3-1 and TRBJ2-3; no firm D call. Trimming removed 2 bases from V and 6 bases from J, with 9 bases in between. This CDR3 contains 13 residues. Germline-derived CDR1 and CDR2 are LGHDT and YNNKEL (reference sequence). This CDR3 reads CASSQNVRDTQYF. The CDR3 nucleotides are TGTGCCAGCAGCCAAAACGTCCGCGATACGCAGTATTTT.

In this sample, this clonotype turned up many times. The rearrangement joins TRBV20-1 to TRBJ2-1; 8 bases are a match to TRBD2. Germline CDR1 DFQATT, CDR2 SNEGSKA (reference sequence). Trimming removed 2 bases from V and 6 bases from J; junction bases left unmatched: 6. This CDR3 region has 14 residues. Here the CDR3 reads CSARTLAGLNEQFF. The CDR3 nucleotides are TGCAGTGCTAGAACCCTAGCGGGTCTCAATGAGCAGTTCTTC.

This clonotype occurred a few times. One base away lies a much larger clone, so this may be a sequencing read error. V usage is TRBV20-1 and J usage is TRBJ1-2, with D hard to call. Germline CDR1 and CDR2: DFQATT and SNEGSKA (reference sequence). This CDR3 has 11 residues. The CDR3 here is CSAGANYGHTF. The CDR3 coding sequence is TGCAGTGCAGGAGCAAACTATGGCCACACCTTC.

DNA of the CDR3: TGTGCCAGCAGTTACTCGGGCCCGAACACCGGGGAGCTGTTTTTT. As protein: CASSYSGPNTGELFF. The V gene is TRBV6-2 or TRBV6-3, the J gene TRBJ2-2; D is undetermined. The CDR3 covers 15 residues. V was shortened by 0 bases and J by 0 bases, with 5 bases between the two germline ends. Per the germline V gene, CDR1 is MNHEY and CDR2 is SVGEGT.

This clonotype was found a few times. This chain uses TRBV20-1 with TRBJ2-1; 9 bases agree with TRBD2. Germline V gene data show CDR1 as DFQATT and CDR2 as SNEGSKA (reference sequence). Losses at the gene ends were 7 bases for V and 0 bases for J; bases not matched to a gene: 7. The CDR3 runs to 15 residues. In DNA, the CDR3 is TGCAGTGTAGGCGGGAGGGCCGCCTCCTACAATGAGCAGTTCTTC. Amino acids: CSVGGRAASYNEQFF.

At least ten counts were recorded for this clonotype. Here the CDR3 DNA reads TGCAGTGCTAGAGATAGAAGTCAAGAGACCCAGTACTTC. Protein: CSARDRSQETQYF. The chain links TRBV20-1 to TRBJ2-5; D gene ambiguous. From germline, CDR1 is DFQATT and CDR2 SNEGSKA (reference sequence). The CDR3 is made up of 13 amino acids. V was trimmed by 0 bases and J by 2 bases, leaving 7 bases between them.

This clonotype was seen many times. V gene TRBV27 combines with J gene TRBJ2-1; 7 bases fit TRBD1. The V gene end was trimmed by 7 bases and the J gene end by 7 bases; junction bases not matched to a gene: 13. This CDR3 has 15 residues. The germline V gene has CDR1 MNHEY and CDR2 SMNVEV (reference sequence). The CDR3 protein is CASTNTGARMNEQFF. The CDR3 DNA sequence: TGTGCCAGCACCAATACAGGGGCGCGTATGAATGAGCAGTTCTTC.

This clonotype has just a few counts. The chain links TRBV5-1 to TRBJ2-7; D remains ambiguous. Germline V gene lookup returns CDR1 SGHRS and CDR2 YFSETQ. CDR3 length: 14 residues. Trimming took off 0 bases at V and 5 bases at J, with 12 bases between the two ends. The CDR3 loop reads CASSLAQVPDEQYF. The CDR3 DNA sequence: TGCGCCAGCAGCTTGGCGCAGGTCCCAGACGAGCAGTACTTC.

This clonotype was seen many times. This chain connects TRBV2 to TRBJ2-5; D unclear. The germline V gene has CDR1 SNHLY and CDR2 FYNNEI. Trimming removed 8 bases from V and 5 bases from J, with 12 bases in between. CDR3 size: 12 residues. The CDR3 region has the DNA TGTGCCAGCTCCGGTAGTCGGGAGACCCAGTACTTC. Protein sequence: CASSGSRETQYF.

The CDR3 reads CASSPIQSSYNEQFF. The DNA of the CDR3 is TGTGCCAGCAGCCCTATACAGAGCTCCTACAATGAGCAGTTCTTC. The chain links TRBV7-9 to TRBJ2-1; D not resolved. Germline-derived CDR1 and CDR2 are SEHNR and FQNEAQ (reference sequence). The CDR3 covers 15 residues. The V gene lost 5 bases and the J gene lost 0 bases, with 11 bases spanning the gap.

There are many counts of this clonotype. The CDR3 nucleotides are TGCAGTGCATGGACAGGGGACCGTATGAACACTGAAGCTTTCTTT. Translated, it gives CSAWTGDRMNTEAFF. The chain joins TRBV20-1 to TRBJ1-1; TRBD1 aligns across 9 bases. Trimming cost V 6 bases and J 0 bases; bases outside gene matches: 8. The CDR3 runs to 15 residues. Germline-derived CDR1 and CDR2 are DFQATT and SNEGSKA (reference sequence).

This clonotype showed up many times. V usage is TRBV20-1 and J usage is TRBJ1-1, with D unresolved. The CDR3 is 15 amino acids. V dropped 2 bases and J dropped 4 bases, with 17 bases sitting between them. Germline CDR1 and CDR2: DFQATT and SNEGSKA (reference sequence). As DNA, the CDR3 is TGCAGTGCTAGAACCCCGGTTCGGCGGGGCACTGAAGCTTTCTTT. This sequence encodes CSARTPVRRGTEAFF.

This clonotype occurred many times. This chain links TRBV10-3 with TRBJ2-1; 13 positions agree with TRBD2. The CDR3 consists of 14 residues. Germline CDR1 is ENHRY and CDR2 is SYGVKD. V lost 7 bases to trimming and J lost 5 bases; unmatched junction nucleotides: 2. This CDR3 reads CAIKGTSGDNEQFF. The CDR3 DNA reads TGTGCCATCAAGGGGACTAGCGGGGACAATGAGCAGTTCTTC.

This clonotype was counted at least ten times. V is TRBV6-5 and J is TRBJ1-1; D is uncertain. V was pared by 7 bases and J by 1 base, with 10 bases between. Germline CDR1 and CDR2: MNHEY and SVGAGI. The CDR3 runs to 13 residues. CDR3 sequence: CASTRYPNTEAFF. DNA for the CDR3: TGTGCCAGCACCAGATACCCGAACACTGAAGCTTTCTTT.

This clonotype was counted many times. V usage is TRBV29-1 and J usage is TRBJ1-1; 7 positions agree with TRBD1. The germline gives CDR1 SQVTM, CDR2 ANQGSEA. The CDR3 runs 14 residues. The J segment lost 5 bases and the V segment lost 5 bases, leaving 11 bases of the junction unmatched. CDR3 nucleotides: TGCAGCGTTAGGGAACCAGGGGGAGGGACTGAAGCTTTCTTT. As protein: CSVREPGGGTEAFF.

The chain carries TRBV11-2 and TRBJ2-5; D is uncertain. Trimming shortened V by 3 bases and J by 5 bases, and 13 bases separated the two germline ends. Germline V lookup: CDR1 SGHAT, CDR2 FQNNGV. This CDR3 contains 14 residues. The CDR3 nucleotides read TGTGCCAGCAGCTTTTTCAGTGTAGGGGAGACCCAGTACTTC. It encodes CASSFFSVGETQYF.